A single sample is the source of the 9 T cell receptor beta chains below, sequenced in a study of control samples from healthy donors and cancer patients. TCRdb's copy holds only in-frame clones and misses some; the assay was immunoSEQ multiplex PCR. The repertoire has roughly 80,000 clones, nearly 90% of them found once; the top ten carry around 5.7%. Sequencing input: blood. The source is a woman between 50 and 59 years old in good health.

The rearrangement uses TRBV29-1 and TRBJ1-3; maybe TRBD1 (5 bases). Trimming pared 6 bases from V and 4 bases from J, leaving 19 bases between. The CDR3 has 15 residues. Germline V gene lookup returns CDR1 SQVTM and CDR2 ANQGSEA. The CDR3 spells CSVSGLSAAGNTIYF. In DNA, the CDR3 is TGCAGCGTCTCGGGACTGTCAGCGGCAGGAAACACCATATATTTT.

This chain connects TRBV7-2 to TRBJ1-5, with D perhaps matching TRBD1 (6 bases). This CDR3 is 15 amino acids long. Looked up from germline, CDR1 is SGHTA and CDR2 is FQGNSA. Trimming shortened V by 4 bases and J by 0 bases, and 10 bases separated the two germline ends. CDR3: CASSSQGSSNQPQHF. DNA of the CDR3: TGTGCCAGCAGCTCTCAGGGGAGTAGCAATCAGCCCCAGCATTTT. Looking up the rest from reference TRBV7-2 and TRBJ1-5 gives the full variable domain: GAGVSQSPSNKVTEKGKDVELRCDPISGHTALYWYRQSLGQGLEFLIYFQGNSAPDKSGLPSDRFSAERTGGSVSTLTIQRTQQEDSAVYLCASSSQGSSNQPQHFGDGTRLSIL.

CDR3 amino acids: CASSVYEGDPGGYGYTF. CDR3 in DNA: TGTGCCAGCAGCGTATATGAGGGGGACCCGGGGGGCTATGGCTACACCTTC. The gene calls are TRBV9 and TRBJ1-2, with D perhaps matching TRBD1 (6 bases). This CDR3 comprises 17 residues. Germline CDR1 SGDLS, CDR2 YYNGEE. Trimming stripped 1 base from V and 4 bases from J, with 20 bases between.

The rearrangement uses TRBV7-9 and TRBJ1-2; a weak D match, TRBD1 (6 bases). Germline V gene data show CDR1 as SEHNR and CDR2 as FQNEAQ (reference sequence). Trimming removed 7 bases from V and 11 bases from J, with 14 bases in between. CDR3 length: 11 amino acids. The CDR3 coding sequence is TGTGCCAGCACGGAGGACAGAAGTTACACCTTC. Its translation: CASTEDRSYTF.

The chain employs TRBV18 and TRBJ1-1, with 11 nucleotides matching TRBD1. Germline CDR1 reads KGHSH; CDR2 reads LQKENI. CDR3 size: 14 residues. The V gene end was trimmed by 6 bases and the J gene end by 4 bases; junction bases not matched to a gene: 4. The CDR3 reads CASSGQGAGTEAFF. The CDR3 DNA follows: TGTGCCAGCTCCGGACAGGGGGCCGGCACTGAAGCTTTCTTT. The entire variable domain, with the rest obtained from reference TRBV18 and TRBJ1-1, is as follows: NAGVMQNPRHLVRRRGQEARLRCSPMKGHSHVYWYRQLPEEGLKFMVYLQKENIIDESGMPKERFSAEFPKEGPSILRIQQVVRGDSAAYFCASSGQGAGTEAFFGQGTRLTVV.

The gene calls are TRBV12-3 or TRBV12-4 and TRBJ2-7; TRBD1 is a possible D gene (6 bases). The V end was cut by 6 bases, the J end by 7 bases, with 13 bases between. There are 12 residues in the CDR3. For the CDR3, the DNA is TGTGCCAGCAGCAGGGACACCGGGGAGCAGTACTTC. It is translated as CASSRDTGEQYF.

This chain connects TRBV24-1 to TRBJ2-3; possible D gene TRBD1, 5 bases. The length of the CDR3 is 15 residues. In germline, CDR1 is KGHDR, CDR2 SFDVKD. V lost 4 bases to trimming and J lost 8 bases, with 18 bases between them. CDR3 residues: CATSDHVQGISTQYF. The DNA of the CDR3 is TGTGCCACCAGTGACCACGTTCAGGGAATTAGTACGCAGTATTTT.

The V gene is TRBV20-1, the J gene TRBJ1-1, with D uncertain. Germline V gene sequence: CDR1 DFQATT, CDR2 SNEGSKA (reference sequence). This CDR3 contains 11 residues. Trimming shortened V by 7 bases and J by 8 bases, and 14 bases separated the two germline ends. DNA for the CDR3: TGCAGTGTCCAACCCTATCGGGAAGCTTTCTTT. Protein sequence: CSVQPYREAFF.

The rearrangement uses TRBV24-1 and TRBJ2-6; D is undetermined. V was shortened by 5 bases and J by 4 bases, with 5 bases between the two germline ends. The CDR3 is 13 amino acids. Germline V CDR1 and CDR2: KGHDR, SFDVKD. The CDR3 region is CATSASGANVLTF. In DNA, the CDR3 is TGTGCCACCAGTGCCTCGGGGGCCAACGTCCTGACTTTC.